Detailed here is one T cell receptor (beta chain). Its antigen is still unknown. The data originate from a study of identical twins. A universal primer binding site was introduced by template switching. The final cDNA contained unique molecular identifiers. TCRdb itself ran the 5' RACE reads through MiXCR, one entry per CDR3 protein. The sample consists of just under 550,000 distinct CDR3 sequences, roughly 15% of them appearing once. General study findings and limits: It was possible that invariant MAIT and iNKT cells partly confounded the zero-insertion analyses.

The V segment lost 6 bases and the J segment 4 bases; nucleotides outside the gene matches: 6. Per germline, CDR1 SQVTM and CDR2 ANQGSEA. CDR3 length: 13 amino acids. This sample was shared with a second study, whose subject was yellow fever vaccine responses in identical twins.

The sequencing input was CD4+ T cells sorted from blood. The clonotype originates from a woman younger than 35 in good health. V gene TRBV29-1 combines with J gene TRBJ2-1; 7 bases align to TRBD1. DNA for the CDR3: TGCAGCGTCGGGACAGCGAGATACAATGAGCAGTTCTTC. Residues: CSVGTARYNEQFF.